This TCR beta chain was observed in a study of siplizumab effects on memory and regulatory T cells. In each sample, about 100,000 TCR templates were assayed. Only in-frame clones appear in the TCRdb table, and some are missing; sequencing was by immunoSEQ multiplex PCR. The sample records around 110,000 clones, approximately 94% being singletons. Trimming cost V 1 base and J 5 bases; bases outside gene matches: 7. Germline CDR1 is SGHDN and CDR2 is FVKESK. The CDR3 runs to 16 residues. Study results and caveats: Controls showed an average of around 26% Treg-derived mappable alloreactive CD4+ clones, while siplizumab showed approximately 69%. Apparently key alloresponse contributors, naive T cells also seemed more diverse than memory cells.

On this clone itself: Its antigen is not known.

Sequencing input: non-Treg CD4+ T cells sorted from blood. The rearrangement joins TRBV14 to TRBJ1-4, with TRBD1 identical over 7 bases. The clonotype comes from a human donor in good health. CDR3 in DNA: TGTGCCAGCAGCCAAGTCATCGGCAGGGGGAATGAAAAACTGTTTTTT. Encoded protein: CASSQVIGRGNEKLFF.